Below are 4 T cell receptor beta chains sequenced from a single sample in a study of shared clonotypes between healthy human individuals. Profiled with immunoSEQ multiplex PCR; TCRdb holds only in-frame clones, not every one. The table shows around 2.5 million clones, with roughly 93% occurring only once. The sequenced sample consisted of naive CD4+ T cells from PBMCs. The sample's subset: CD45RA+ positively selected. The origin of the receptors is a man between 18 and 29 years old in good health. Some clones in this sample may be carry-over from other donors' samples.

The J gene is TRBJ1-1, the V gene TRBV18; D is possibly TRBD1 (6 bases). Trimming removed 6 bases at V and 1 base at J, with 18 bases between. CDR3 size: 16 residues. The germline CDR1 and CDR2 sequences are KGHSH and LQKENI. The chain's CDR3 is CASSSNIGGTNTEAFF. DNA for the CDR3: TGTGCCAGCTCGTCTAATATAGGGGGGACGAACACTGAAGCTTTCTTT.

The CDR3 DNA reads as TGTGCCAGCAGTCGACAACAGGGCTTCGAGCAGTACTTC. It translates to CASSRQQGFEQYF. V is TRBV7-2 and J is TRBJ2-7; a possible D gene is TRBD1 (6 bases). The CDR3 consists of 13 residues. V lost 6 bases and J lost 6, with 15 bases in between. Germline CDR1 reads SGHTA; CDR2 reads FQGNSA.

This clone was picked up one time. The sample holds other DNA sequences that translate to the same CDR3. The chain combines TRBV28 with TRBJ2-5; 9 positions match TRBD1. V gave up 6 bases and J gave up 2 bases; unmatched junction bases: 7. Germline loops: CDR1 MDHEN, CDR2 SYDVKM. The CDR3 has 15 residues. The CDR3: CASSLGQGPQETQYF. The CDR3 nucleotides are TGTGCCAGCAGCCTCGGACAGGGGCCACAAGAGACCCAGTACTTC.

The chain employs TRBV5-1 and TRBJ2-3; D not resolved. The germline CDR1 and CDR2 sequences are SGHRS and YFSETQ. This CDR3 is 14 amino acids long. V was cut by 3 bases and J by 4 bases, with 12 bases left in between. The CDR3 reads CASSSRTRPDTQYF. The CDR3 DNA follows: TGCGCCAGCAGCTCGAGGACCCGCCCAGATACGCAGTATTTT.